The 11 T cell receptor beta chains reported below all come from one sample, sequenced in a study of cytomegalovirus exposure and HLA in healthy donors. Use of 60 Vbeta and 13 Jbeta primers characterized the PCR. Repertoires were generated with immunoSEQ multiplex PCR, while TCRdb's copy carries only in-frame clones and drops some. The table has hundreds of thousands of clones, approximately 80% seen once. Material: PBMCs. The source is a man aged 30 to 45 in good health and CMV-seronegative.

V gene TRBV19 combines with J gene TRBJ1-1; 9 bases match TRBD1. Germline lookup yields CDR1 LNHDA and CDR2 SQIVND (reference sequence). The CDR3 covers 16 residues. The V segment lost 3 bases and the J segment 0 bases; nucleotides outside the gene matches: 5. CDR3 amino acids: CASSIGTGPMNTEAFF. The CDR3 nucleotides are TGTGCCAGTAGTATCGGGACAGGGCCCATGAACACTGAAGCTTTCTTT.

The CDR3 reads CASSFERGGRETQYF. The CDR3 coding sequence is TGTGCCAGCAGCTTTGAACGGGGGGGCCGAGAGACCCAGTACTTC. This rearrangement joins TRBV7-9 to TRBJ2-5; 8 bases map to TRBD2. Germline CDR1 reads SEHNR; CDR2 reads FQNEAQ (reference sequence). Unmatched junction bases numbered 7, after V lost 3 bases and J lost 4 bases. This CDR3 has 15 amino acids.

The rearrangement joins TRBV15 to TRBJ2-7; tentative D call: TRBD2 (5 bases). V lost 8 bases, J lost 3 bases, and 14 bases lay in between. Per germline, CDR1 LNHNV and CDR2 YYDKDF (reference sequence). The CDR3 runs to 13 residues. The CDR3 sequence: CATGISAGYEQYF. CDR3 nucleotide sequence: TGTGCCACCGGGATCTCGGCGGGCTACGAGCAGTACTTC.

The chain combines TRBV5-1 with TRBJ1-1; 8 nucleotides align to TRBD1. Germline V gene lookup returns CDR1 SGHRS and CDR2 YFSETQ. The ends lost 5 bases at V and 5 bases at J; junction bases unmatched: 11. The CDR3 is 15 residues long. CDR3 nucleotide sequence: TGCGCCAGCAGTCCCATCGCACAGGGGGGGACTGAAGCTTTCTTT. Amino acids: CASSPIAQGGTEAFF.

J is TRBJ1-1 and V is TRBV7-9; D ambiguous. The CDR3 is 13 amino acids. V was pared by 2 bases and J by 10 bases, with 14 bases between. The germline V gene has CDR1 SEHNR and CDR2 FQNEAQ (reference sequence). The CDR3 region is CASSLYLETGAFF. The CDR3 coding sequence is TGTGCCAGCAGCTTATATCTGGAGACGGGAGCTTTCTTT.

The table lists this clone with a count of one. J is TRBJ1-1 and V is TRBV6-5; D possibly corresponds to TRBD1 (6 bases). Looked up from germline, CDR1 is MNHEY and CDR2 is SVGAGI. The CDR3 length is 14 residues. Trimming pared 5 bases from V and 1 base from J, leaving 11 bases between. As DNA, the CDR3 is TGTGCCAGCAGTACCGGGACAAAGAACACTGAAGCTTTCTTT. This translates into CASSTGTKNTEAFF.

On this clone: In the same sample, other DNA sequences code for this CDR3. CDR3 sequence: CASSSSGGRETQYF. The CDR3 bases are TGTGCCAGCAGCTCTAGCGGGGGGCGGGAGACCCAGTACTTC. This chain links TRBV7-2 with TRBJ2-5; 11 nucleotides match TRBD2. The CDR3 length is 14 residues. V gave up 4 bases and J gave up 5 bases; unmatched junction bases: 3. CDR1 SGHTA and CDR2 FQGNSA come from the germline V gene.

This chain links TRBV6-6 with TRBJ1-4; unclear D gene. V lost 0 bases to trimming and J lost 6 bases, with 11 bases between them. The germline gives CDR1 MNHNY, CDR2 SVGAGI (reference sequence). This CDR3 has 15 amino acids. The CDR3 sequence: CASSYSGRRDEKLFF. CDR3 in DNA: TGTGCCAGCAGTTACTCTGGGAGGCGGGATGAAAAACTGTTTTTT.

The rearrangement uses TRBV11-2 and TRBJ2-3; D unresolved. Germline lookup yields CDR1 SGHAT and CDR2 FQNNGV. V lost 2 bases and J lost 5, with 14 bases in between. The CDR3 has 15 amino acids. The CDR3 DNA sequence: TGTGCCAGCAGCTTATCCCCTATCGCTGAAGATACGCAGTATTTT. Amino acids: CASSLSPIAEDTQYF.

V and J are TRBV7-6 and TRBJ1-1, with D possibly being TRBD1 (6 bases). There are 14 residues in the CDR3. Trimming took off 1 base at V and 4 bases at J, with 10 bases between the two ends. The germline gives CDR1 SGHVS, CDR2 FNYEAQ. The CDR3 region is CASSLVQGGTEAFF. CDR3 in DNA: TGTGCCAGCAGCTTAGTACAGGGCGGCACTGAAGCTTTCTTT.

The CDR3 region has the DNA TGCGCCAGCAGCTTGGGGGCCCGGGAGACCCAGTACTTC. This encodes CASSLGARETQYF. This rearrangement joins TRBV5-1 to TRBJ2-5; no reliable D call. Deletions cut 0 bases from V and 5 bases from J, with 8 bases between. The CDR3 runs to 13 residues. Germline V gene data show CDR1 as SGHRS and CDR2 as YFSETQ.